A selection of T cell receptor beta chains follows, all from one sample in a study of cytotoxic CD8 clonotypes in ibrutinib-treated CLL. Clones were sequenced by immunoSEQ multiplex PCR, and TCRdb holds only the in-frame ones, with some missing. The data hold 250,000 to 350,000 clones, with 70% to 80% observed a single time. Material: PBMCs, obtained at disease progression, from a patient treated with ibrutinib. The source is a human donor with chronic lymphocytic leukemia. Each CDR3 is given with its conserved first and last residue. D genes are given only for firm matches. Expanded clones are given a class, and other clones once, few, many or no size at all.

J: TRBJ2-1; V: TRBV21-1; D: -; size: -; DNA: TGTGCCAGCAGCAAGGGGCCGGGGGGAGCGGCGGATGAGCAGTTCTTC; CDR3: CASSKGPGGAADEQFF
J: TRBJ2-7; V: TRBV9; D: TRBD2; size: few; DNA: TGTGCCAGCAGCGTAGCCCTGGGGCTAGCGGGAGGCGAGCAGTACTTC; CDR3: CASSVALGLAGGEQYF
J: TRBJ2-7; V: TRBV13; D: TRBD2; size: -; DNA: TGTGCCAGCAGCTCAGGGACTAGCGGGAGTTTCGAGTACTTC; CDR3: CASSSGTSGSFEYF
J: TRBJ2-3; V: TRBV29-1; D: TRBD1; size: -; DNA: TGCAGCGTTGAAACAGGGGATGCTACGCAGTATTTT; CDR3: CSVETGDATQYF
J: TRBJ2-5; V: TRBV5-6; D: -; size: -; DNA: TGTGCCAGCAGCCACCCCCCAGGGGGGGCCCTTGAGACCCAGTACTTC; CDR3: CASSHPPGGALETQYF
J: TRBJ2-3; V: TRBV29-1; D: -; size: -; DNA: TGCAGCGTTGGACCGCGTGGGGGCACAGATACGCAGTATTTT; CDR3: CSVGPRGGTDTQYF
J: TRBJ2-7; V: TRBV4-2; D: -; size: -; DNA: TGTGCCAGCAGCCAAGAGCGGGGACAGTTATACGAGCAGTACTTC; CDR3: CASSQERGQLYEQYF
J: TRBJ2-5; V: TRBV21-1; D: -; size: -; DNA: TGTGCCAGCAGCGGGACAGCTCCCCTACAAGAGACCCAGTACTTC; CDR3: CASSGTAPLQETQYF
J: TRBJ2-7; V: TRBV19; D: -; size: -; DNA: TGTGCCAGTAGTATAGTTCGTAACTCCTACGAGCAGTACTTC; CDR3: CASSIVRNSYEQYF
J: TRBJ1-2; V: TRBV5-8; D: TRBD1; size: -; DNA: TGTGCCAGCAGCTTGTTAAGGTGGGGACAGGAGCTAAATGGCTACACCTTC; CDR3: CASSLLRWGQELNGYTF
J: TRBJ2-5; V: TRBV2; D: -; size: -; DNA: TGTGCCGGGCTGGCTCGAGGAGAGACCCAGTACTTC; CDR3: CAGLARGETQYF
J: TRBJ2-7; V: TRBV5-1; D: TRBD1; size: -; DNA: TGCGCCAGCAACTTGGGCGGGACAGGGGTCTACGAGCAGTACTTC; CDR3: CASNLGGTGVYEQYF
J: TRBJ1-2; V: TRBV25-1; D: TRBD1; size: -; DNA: TGTGCCAGCATTGTCCCGGGACAGGGGCTAAATTCTTATGGCTACACCTTC; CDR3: CASIVPGQGLNSYGYTF
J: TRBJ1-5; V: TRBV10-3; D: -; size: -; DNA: TGTGCCATCAGTGAGTCCGGGGGCGATTGGGGCAATCAGCCCCAGCATTTT; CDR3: CAISESGGDWGNQPQHF
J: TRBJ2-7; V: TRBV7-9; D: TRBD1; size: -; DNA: TGTGCCAGCAGCTTAGCGGGTACAGGGGGCGCGGGGTACGAGCAGTACTTC; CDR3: CASSLAGTGGAGYEQYF
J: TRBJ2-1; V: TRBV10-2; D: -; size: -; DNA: TGCGCCAGCAGTGAGAGCGGTTACAATGAGCAGTTCTTC; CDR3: CASSESGYNEQFF
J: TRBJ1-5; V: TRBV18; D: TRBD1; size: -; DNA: TGTGCCAGCTCAACCAACAGGGGAGATCAGCCCCAGCATTTT; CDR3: CASSTNRGDQPQHF
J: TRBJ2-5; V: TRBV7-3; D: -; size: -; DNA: TGTGCCAGCAGCTCCGCCTGGGGGGAGACCCAGTACTTC; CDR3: CASSSAWGETQYF